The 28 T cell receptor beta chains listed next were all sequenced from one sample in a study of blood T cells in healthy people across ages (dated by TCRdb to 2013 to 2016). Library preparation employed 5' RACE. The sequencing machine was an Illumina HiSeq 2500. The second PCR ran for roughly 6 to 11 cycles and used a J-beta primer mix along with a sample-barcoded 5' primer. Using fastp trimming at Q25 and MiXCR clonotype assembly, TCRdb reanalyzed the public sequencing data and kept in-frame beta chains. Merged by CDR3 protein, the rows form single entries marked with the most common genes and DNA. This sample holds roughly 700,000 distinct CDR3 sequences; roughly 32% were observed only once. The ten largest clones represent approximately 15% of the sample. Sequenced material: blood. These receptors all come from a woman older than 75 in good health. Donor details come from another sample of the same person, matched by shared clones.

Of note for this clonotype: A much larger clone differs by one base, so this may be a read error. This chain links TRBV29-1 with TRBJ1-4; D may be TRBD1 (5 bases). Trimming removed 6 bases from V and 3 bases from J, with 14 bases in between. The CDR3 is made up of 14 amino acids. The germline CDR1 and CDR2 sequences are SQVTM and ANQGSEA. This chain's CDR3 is CSVRGPNPNEKLFF. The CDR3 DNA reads TGCAGCGTCCGGGGCCCTAATCCTAATGAAAAACTGTTTTTT.

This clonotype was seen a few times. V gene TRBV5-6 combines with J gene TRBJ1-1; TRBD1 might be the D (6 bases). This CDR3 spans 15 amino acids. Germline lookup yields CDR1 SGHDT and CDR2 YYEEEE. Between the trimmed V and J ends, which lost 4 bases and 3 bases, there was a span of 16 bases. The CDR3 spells CASSPLRGRDTEAFF. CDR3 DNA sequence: TGTGCCAGCAGCCCCTTAAGGGGGAGGGACACTGAAGCTTTCTTT.

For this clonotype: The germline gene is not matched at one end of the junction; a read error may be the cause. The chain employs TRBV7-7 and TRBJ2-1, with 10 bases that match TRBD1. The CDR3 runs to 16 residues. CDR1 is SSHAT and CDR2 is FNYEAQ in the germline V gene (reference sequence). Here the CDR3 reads CASSSGTGVTYNEQFF. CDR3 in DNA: TGTGCTAGCAGTTCCGGGACAGGGGTAACCTACAATGAGCAGTTCTTC.

CDR3 sequence reads: CASSPVQGALTEAFF. CDR3 sequence (DNA): TGTGCCAGCAGCCCGGTCCAGGGGGCACTGACTGAAGCTTTCTTT. V gene TRBV5-6 combines with J gene TRBJ1-1; 8 bases align to TRBD1. V lost 4 bases and J lost 5; bases outside the gene matches: 10. This CDR3 has 15 amino acids. Per the germline V gene, CDR1 is SGHDT and CDR2 is YYEEEE.

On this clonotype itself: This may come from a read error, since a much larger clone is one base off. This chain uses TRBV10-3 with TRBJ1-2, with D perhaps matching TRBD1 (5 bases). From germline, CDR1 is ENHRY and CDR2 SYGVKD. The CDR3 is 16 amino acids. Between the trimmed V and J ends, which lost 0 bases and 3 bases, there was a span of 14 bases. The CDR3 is CAISESSRGADYGYTF. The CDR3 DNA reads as TGTGCCATCAGTGAGTCATCGAGGGGCGCTGACTATGGCTACACCTTC.

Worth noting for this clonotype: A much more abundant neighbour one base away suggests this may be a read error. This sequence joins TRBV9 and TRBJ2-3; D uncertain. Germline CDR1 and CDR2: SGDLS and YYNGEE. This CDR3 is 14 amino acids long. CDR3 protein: CVSSVVGGTDTQYF. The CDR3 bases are TGTGTCAGCAGCGTAGTGGGTGGCACAGATACGCAGTATTTT.

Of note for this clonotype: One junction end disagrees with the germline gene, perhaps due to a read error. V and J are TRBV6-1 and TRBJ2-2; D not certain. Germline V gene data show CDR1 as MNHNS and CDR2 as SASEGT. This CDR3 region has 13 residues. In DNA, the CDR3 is TGTGCCAGCAGTGTGGAGCACACCAGGGAGCTGTTTTTT. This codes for CASSVEHTRELFF.

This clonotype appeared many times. The CDR3 here is CAISSGTGLYNEQFF. The CDR3 coding sequence is TGTGCCATCAGCTCCGGGACAGGGCTTTACAATGAGCAGTTCTTC. The chain links TRBV10-3 to TRBJ2-1, with 9 bases fitting TRBD1. CDR3 length equals 15 residues. The V gene's germline CDR1 is ENHRY and CDR2 SYGVKD. V lost 6 bases, J lost 4 bases, and 7 bases stayed unmatched.

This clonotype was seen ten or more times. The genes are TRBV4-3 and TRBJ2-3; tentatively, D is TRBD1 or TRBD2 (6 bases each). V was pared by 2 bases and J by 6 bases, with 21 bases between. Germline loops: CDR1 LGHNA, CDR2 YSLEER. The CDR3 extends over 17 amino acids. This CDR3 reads CASSQSRLGGELDTQYF. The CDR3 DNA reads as TGCGCCAGCAGCCAATCACGGCTGGGGGGCGAGTTGGATACGCAGTATTTT.

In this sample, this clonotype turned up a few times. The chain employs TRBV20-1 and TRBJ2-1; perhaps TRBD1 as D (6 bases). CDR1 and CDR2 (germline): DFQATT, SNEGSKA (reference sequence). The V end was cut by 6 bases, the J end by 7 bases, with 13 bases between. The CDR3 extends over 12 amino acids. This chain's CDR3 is CSAEGGKNEQFF. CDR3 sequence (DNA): TGCAGTGCCGAAGGGGGTAAAAATGAGCAGTTCTTC.

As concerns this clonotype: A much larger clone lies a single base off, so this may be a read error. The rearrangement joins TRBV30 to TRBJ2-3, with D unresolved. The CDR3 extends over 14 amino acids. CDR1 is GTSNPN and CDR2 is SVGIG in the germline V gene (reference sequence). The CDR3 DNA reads TGTACCTGGAGTGCCCCAGGACCCACAGATACGCAGTATTTT. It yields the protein CTWSAPGPTDTQYF.

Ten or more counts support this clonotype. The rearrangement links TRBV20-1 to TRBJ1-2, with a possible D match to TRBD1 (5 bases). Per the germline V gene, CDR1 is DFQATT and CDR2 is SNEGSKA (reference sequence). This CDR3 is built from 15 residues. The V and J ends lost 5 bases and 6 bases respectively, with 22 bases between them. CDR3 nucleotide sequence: TGCAGTGCTCAACGGGACCGAGCATATAAAGATGGCTACACCTTC. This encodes CSAQRDRAYKDGYTF.

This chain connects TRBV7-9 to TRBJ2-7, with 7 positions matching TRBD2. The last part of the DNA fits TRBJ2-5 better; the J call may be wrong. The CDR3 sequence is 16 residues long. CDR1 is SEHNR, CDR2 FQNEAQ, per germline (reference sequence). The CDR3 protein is CASSLGGGTSQETQYF. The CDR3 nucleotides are TGTGCCAGCAGCTTAGGGGGAGGGACCTCCCAAGAGACCCAGTACTTC.

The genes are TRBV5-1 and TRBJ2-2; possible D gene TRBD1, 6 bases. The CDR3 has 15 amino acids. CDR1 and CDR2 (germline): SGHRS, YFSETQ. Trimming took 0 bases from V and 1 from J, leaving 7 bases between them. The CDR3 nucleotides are TGCGCCAGCAGCTTGGCGGACAGGAACACCGGGGAGCTGTTTTTT. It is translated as CASSLADRNTGELFF.

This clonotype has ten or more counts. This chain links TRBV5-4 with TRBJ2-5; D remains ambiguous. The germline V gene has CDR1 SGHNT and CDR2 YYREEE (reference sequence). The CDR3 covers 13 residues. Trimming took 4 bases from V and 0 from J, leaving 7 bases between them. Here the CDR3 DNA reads TGTGCCAGCAGCCTAGAGAACCAAGAGACCCAGTACTTC. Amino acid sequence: CASSLENQETQYF.

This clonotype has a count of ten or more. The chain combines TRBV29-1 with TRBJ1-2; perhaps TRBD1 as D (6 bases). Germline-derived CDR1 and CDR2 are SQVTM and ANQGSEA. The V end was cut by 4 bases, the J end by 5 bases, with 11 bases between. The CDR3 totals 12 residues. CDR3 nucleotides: TGCAGCGTTGCCGGGACACAATATGGCTACACCTTC. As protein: CSVAGTQYGYTF.

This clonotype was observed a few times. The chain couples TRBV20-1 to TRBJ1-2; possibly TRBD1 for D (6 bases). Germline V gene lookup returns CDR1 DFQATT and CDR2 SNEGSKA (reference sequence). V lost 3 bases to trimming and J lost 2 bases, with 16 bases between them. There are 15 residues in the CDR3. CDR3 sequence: CSARGVGAANYGYTF. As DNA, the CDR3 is TGCAGTGCTAGGGGTGTGGGGGCAGCGAACTATGGCTACACCTTC.

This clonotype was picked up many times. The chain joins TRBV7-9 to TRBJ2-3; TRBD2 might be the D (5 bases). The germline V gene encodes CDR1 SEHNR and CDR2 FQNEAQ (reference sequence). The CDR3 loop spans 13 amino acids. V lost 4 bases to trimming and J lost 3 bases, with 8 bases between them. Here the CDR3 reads CASSSRGTDTQYF. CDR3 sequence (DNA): TGTGCCAGCAGCTCCCGCGGGACAGATACGCAGTATTTT.

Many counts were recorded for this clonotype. The DNA for the CDR3 is TGCAGCGTTGATACGGAACAGGGAATAAGGGGCTACACCTTC. Protein sequence: CSVDTEQGIRGYTF. This chain joins TRBV29-1 and TRBJ1-2; the D gene is possibly TRBD1 (6 bases). V was shortened by 3 bases and J by 8 bases, with 19 bases between the two germline ends. The CDR3 consists of 14 residues. Looked up from germline, CDR1 is SQVTM and CDR2 is ANQGSEA. Full variable domain (missing parts from reference TRBV29-1 and TRBJ1-2): SAVISQKPSRDICQRGTSLTIQCQVDSQVTMMFWYRQQPGQSLTLIATANQGSEATYESGFVIDKFPISRPNLTFSTLTVSNMSPEDSSIYLCSVDTEQGIRGYTFGSGTRLTVV.

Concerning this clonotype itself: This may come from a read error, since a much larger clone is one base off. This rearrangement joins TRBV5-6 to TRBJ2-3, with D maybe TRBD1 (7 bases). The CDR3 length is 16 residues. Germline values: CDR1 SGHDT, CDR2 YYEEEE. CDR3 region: CVSSLETGTRADTQYF. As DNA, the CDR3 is TGTGTCAGCAGCTTGGAGACAGGGACTCGAGCAGATACGCAGTATTTT.

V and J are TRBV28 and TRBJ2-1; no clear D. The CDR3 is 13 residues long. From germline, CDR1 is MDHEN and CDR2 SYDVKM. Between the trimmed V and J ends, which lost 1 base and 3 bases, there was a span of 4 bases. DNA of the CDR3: TGTGCCAGCAGTTTATCAAACTACAATGAGCAGTTCTTC. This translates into CASSLSNYNEQFF.

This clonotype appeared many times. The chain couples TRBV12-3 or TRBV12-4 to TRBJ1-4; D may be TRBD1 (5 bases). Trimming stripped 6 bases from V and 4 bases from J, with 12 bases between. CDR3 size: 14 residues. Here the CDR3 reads CASSLPGINEKLFF. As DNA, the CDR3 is TGTGCCAGCAGCCTTCCAGGGATTAATGAAAAACTGTTTTTT.

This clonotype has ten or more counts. CDR3 DNA: TGCGCCAGCAGCCAAGATTTTGATGGGATTAACTATGGCTACACCTTC. Protein: CASSQDFDGINYGYTF. The rearrangement joins TRBV4-3 to TRBJ1-2; D is uncertain. Trimming took off 0 bases at V and 1 base at J, with 12 bases between the two ends. This CDR3 comprises 16 residues. Germline values: CDR1 LGHNA, CDR2 YSLEER.

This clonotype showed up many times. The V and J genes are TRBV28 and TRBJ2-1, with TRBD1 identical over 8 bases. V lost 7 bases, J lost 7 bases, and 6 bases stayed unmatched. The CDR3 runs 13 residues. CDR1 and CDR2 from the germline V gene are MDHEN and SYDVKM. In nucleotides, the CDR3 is TGTGCCAGCATCCTGACAGGGGCTAATGAGCAGTTCTTC. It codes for CASILTGANEQFF. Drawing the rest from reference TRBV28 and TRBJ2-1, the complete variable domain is DVKVTQSSRYLVKRTGEKVFLECVQDMDHENMFWYRQDPGLGLRLIYFSYDVKMKEKGDIPEGYSVSREKKERFSLILESASTNQTSMYLCASILTGANEQFFGPGTRLTVL.

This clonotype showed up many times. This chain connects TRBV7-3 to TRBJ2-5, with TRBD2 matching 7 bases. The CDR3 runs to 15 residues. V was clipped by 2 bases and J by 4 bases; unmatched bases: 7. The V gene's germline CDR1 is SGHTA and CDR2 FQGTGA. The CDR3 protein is CASSLSTSMGETQYF. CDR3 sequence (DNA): TGTGCCAGCAGCTTATCGACTAGCATGGGAGAGACCCAGTACTTC. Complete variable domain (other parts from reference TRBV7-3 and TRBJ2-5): GAGVSQTPSNKVTEKGKYVELRCDPISGHTALYWYRQSLGQGPEFLIYFQGTGAADDSGLPNDRFFAVRPEGSVSTLKIQRTERGDSAVYLCASSLSTSMGETQYFGPGTRLLVL.

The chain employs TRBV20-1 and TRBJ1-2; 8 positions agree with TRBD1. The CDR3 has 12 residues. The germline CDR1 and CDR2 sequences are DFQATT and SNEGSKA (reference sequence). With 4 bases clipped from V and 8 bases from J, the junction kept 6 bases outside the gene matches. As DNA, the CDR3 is TGCAGTGCTACAGGGGGCACAGGAGGCTACACCTTC. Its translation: CSATGGTGGYTF.

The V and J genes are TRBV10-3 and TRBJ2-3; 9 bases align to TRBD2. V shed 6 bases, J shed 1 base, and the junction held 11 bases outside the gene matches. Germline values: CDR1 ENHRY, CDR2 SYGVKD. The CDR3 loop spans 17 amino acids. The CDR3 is CAISGDIAGEGTDTQYF. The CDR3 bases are TGTGCCATCAGCGGGGATATAGCGGGAGAAGGCACAGATACGCAGTATTTT.

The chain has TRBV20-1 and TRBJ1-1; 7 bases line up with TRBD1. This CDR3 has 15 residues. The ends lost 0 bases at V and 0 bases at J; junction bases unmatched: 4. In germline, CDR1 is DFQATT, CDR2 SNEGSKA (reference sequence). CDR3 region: CSAREGTAMNTEAFF. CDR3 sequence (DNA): TGCAGTGCTAGAGAGGGGACAGCCATGAACACTGAAGCTTTCTTT.